The T cell receptor beta chain described here comes from a study of shared clonotypes between healthy human individuals. Donors included only healthy HIV-negative adults lacking recent acute infections or vaccinations. Regarding this clone: Additional DNA sequences in this sample encode the identical CDR3.

V dropped 3 bases and J dropped 3 bases, with 5 bases sitting between them. The CDR3 spans 12 residues. Germline V lookup: CDR1 SGHTA, CDR2 FQGNSA. Using approximately 200 ng DNA, 30,000 to 35,000 T cell genomes, the sorted-subset replicate PCRs were run. Libraries were prepared by immunoSEQ multiplex PCR; TCRdb keeps only in-frame clonotypes and omits some of them. The table has around 2.5 million clones, 93% seen once; the top ten hold approximately 0.36%. This rearrangement joins TRBV7-2 to TRBJ2-5; the D is unclear. This TCR was recovered from a man aged 18 to 30 in good health. Some clones in this sample may be carry-over from other donors' samples. Sequenced sample: naive CD4+ T cells from PBMCs. Subset of the sample: CD45RA+ positively selected. CDR3 residues: CASSLVEETQYF. Written as DNA, the CDR3 is TGTGCCAGCAGCTTGGTAGAAGAGACCCAGTACTTC.